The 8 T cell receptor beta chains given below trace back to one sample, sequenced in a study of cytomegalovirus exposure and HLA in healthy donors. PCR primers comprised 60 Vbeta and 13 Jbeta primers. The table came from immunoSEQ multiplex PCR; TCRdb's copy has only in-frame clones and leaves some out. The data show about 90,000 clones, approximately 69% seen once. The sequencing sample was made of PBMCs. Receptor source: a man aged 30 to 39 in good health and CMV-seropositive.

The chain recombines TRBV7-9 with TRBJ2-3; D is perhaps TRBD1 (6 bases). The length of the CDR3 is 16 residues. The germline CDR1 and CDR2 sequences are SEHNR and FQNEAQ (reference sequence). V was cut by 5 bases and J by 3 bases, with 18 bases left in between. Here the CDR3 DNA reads TGTGCCAGCAGCCCCCCCTACAGGGAAAGGACAGATACGCAGTATTTT. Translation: CASSPPYRERTDTQYF.

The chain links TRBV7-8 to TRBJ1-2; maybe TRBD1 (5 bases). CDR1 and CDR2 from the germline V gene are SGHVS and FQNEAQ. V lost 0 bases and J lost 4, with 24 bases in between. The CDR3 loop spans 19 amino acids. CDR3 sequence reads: CASSLAVGLEESLSYGYTF. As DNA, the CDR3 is TGTGCCAGCAGCTTAGCGGTGGGGCTTGAAGAGTCCTTAAGCTATGGCTACACCTTC. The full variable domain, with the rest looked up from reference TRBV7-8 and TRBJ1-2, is GAGVSQSPRYKVAKRGQDVALRCDPISGHVSLFWYQQALGQGPEFLTYFQNEAQLDKSGLPSDRFFAERPEGSVSTLKIQRTQQEDSAVYLCASSLAVGLEESLSYGYTFGSGTRLTVV.

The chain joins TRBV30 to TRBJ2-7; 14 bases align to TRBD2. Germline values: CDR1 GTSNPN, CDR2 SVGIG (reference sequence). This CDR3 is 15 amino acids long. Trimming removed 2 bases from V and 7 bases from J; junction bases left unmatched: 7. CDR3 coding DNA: TGTGCCTGGAGTCGACTAGCGGGAGGGCCCGGGGAGCAGTACTTC. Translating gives CAWSRLAGGPGEQYF. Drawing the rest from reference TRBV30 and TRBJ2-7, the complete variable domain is SQTIHQWPATLVQPVGSPLSLECTVEGTSNPNLYWYRQAAGRGLQLLFYSVGIGQISSEVPQNLSASRPQDRQFILSSKKLLLSDSGFYLCAWSRLAGGPGEQYFGPGTRLTVT.

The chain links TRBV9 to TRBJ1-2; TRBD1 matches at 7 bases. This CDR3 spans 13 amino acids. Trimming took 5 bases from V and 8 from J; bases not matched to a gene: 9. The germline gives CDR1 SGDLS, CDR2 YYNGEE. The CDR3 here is CASSTSTGVGYTF. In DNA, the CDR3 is TGTGCCAGCAGTACCTCTACAGGGGTGGGCTACACCTTC. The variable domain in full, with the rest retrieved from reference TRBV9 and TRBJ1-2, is DSGVTQTPKHLITATGQRVTLRCSPRSGDLSVYWYQQSLDQGLQFLIQYYNGEERAKGNILERFSAQQFPDLHSELNLSSLELGDSALYFCASSTSTGVGYTFGSGTRLTVV.

In DNA form, the CDR3 reads TGTGCCAGCAGTGAATGGGCGGGGGGGTACAATGAGCAGTTCTTC. Protein sequence: CASSEWAGGYNEQFF. The chain is built from TRBV2 and TRBJ2-1, with TRBD2 matching 9 bases. This CDR3 region has 15 residues. The germline gives CDR1 SNHLY, CDR2 FYNNEI. Trimming took 2 bases from V and 4 from J; bases not matched to a gene: 3.

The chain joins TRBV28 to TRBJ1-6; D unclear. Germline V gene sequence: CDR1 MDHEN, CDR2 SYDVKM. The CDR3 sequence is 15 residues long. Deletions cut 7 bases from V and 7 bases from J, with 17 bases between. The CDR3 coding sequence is TGTGCCAGCAAAGTTTCGGATGGAGCAAATTCACCCCTCCACTTT. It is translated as CASKVSDGANSPLHF.

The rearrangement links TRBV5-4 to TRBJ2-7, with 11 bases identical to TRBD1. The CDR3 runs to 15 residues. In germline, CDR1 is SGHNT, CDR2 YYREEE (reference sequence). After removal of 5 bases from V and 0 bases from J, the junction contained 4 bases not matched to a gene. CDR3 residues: CASSPGQGASYEQYF. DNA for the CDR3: TGTGCCAGCAGTCCCGGACAGGGGGCCTCCTACGAGCAGTACTTC.

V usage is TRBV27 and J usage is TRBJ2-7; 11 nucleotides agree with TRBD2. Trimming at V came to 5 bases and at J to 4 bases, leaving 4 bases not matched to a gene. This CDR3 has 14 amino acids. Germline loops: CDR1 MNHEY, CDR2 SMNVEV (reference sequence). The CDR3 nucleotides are TGTGCCAGCAGTCCCGGGACTAGCGGATACGAGCAGTACTTC. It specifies CASSPGTSGYEQYF.